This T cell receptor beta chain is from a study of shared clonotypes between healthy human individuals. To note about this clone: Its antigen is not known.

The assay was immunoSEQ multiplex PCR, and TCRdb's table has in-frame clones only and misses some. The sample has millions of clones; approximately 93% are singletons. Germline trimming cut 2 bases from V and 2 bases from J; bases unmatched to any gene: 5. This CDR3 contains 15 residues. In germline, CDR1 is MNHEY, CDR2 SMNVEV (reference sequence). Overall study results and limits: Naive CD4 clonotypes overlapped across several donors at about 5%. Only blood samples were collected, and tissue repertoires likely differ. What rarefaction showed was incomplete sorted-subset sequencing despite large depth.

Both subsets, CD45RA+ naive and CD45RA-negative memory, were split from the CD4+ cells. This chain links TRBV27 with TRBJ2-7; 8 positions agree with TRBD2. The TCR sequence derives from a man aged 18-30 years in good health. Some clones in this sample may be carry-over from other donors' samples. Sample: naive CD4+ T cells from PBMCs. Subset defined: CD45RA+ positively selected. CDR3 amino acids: CASSLTPAGAYEQYF. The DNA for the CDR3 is TGTGCCAGCAGTTTAACGCCAGCGGGGGCCTACGAGCAGTACTTC.